This TCR beta chain was identified during a study of T cell changes during pregnancy in multiple sclerosis. This clone appeared a single time. Trimming took 2 bases from V and 5 from J, leaving 9 bases between them. This CDR3 has 13 amino acids. Germline CDR1 is MNHEY and CDR2 is SMNVEV (reference sequence). Libraries were prepared by immunoSEQ multiplex PCR; TCRdb keeps only in-frame clonotypes and omits some of them. The sample yields about 93,000 clones, roughly 91% seen once. The specimen was peripheral blood, collected after pregnancy. J is TRBJ1-2 and V is TRBV27; D is perhaps TRBD1 (6 bases). The sequence derives from a female donor in good health, enrolled as a control in a pregnancy study. In nucleotides, the CDR3 is TGTGCCAGCAGTTTAGTTCAGGGGTATGGCTACACCTTC. Protein product: CASSLVQGYGYTF.